These T cell receptor beta chains were read from a single sample in a study of cytomegalovirus exposure and HLA in healthy donors. Clones were read by immunoSEQ multiplex PCR, and TCRdb kept only the in-frame ones, dropping some. The table has under 150,000 clones, approximately 86% seen once; the top ten hold roughly 9.4%. Material for sequencing was PBMCs. The receptors derive from a man between 18 and 35 years old in good health and CMV-seropositive. CDR3s include the opening cysteine and the closing phenylalanine or tryptophan. The D gene is left open where the match is weak. Clone size appears in some rows only: once, few, many, or a class for an expanded clone.

D,length,size,J,V,CDR3,DNA
TRBD1,16,-,TRBJ2-2,TRBV2,CASSDLGTVGTGELFF,TGTGCCAGCAGTGATCTGGGGACAGTTGGCACCGGGGAGCTGTTTTTT
TRBD2,19,-,TRBJ2-5,TRBV19,CASSRRKGLAGEGRETQYF,TGTGCCAGTAGTAGGCGCAAGGGACTAGCGGGAGAGGGGAGGGAGACCCAGTACTTC
-,18,-,TRBJ2-7,TRBV15,CATSRAEGEGVFDYEQYF,TGTGCCACCAGCAGAGCTGAAGGTGAGGGGGTTTTTGACTACGAGCAGTACTTC
TRBD2,14,-,TRBJ2-1,TRBV6-5,CASSYLGGGNEQFF,TGTGCCAGCAGTTACCTCGGCGGGGGCAATGAGCAGTTCTTC
TRBD1,16,-,TRBJ2-7,TRBV11-2,CASSFRTGTGLYEQYF,TGTGCCAGCAGCTTCCGAACCGGGACAGGACTTTACGAGCAGTACTTC
TRBD1,14,-,TRBJ2-7,TRBV5-4,CASSLAGQGYEQYF,TGTGCCAGCAGCTTGGCAGGACAGGGCTACGAGCAGTACTTC
TRBD1,15,-,TRBJ2-1,TRBV5-1,CASRAGTGVGDEQFF,TGCGCCAGCAGGGCCGGGACAGGGGTGGGGGATGAGCAGTTCTTC
TRBD2,17,-,TRBJ2-7,TRBV5-5,CASSLSYGGRFSYEQYF,TGTGCCAGCAGCTTGTCTTATGGCGGGAGGTTTTCCTACGAGCAGTACTTC
TRBD2,14,few,TRBJ2-3,TRBV30,CAWRGLAETDTQYF,TGTGCCTGGAGAGGACTAGCGGAAACAGATACGCAGTATTTT
-,14,once,TRBJ2-1,TRBV28,CASKQTSSYNEQFF,TGTGCCAGCAAGCAAACGTCCTCTTACAATGAGCAGTTCTTC
TRBD1,17,-,TRBJ1-5,TRBV19,CASSLRQGLYSNQPQHF,TGTGCCAGTAGTCTTCGACAGGGACTTTATAGCAATCAGCCCCAGCATTTT
-,14,-,TRBJ1-6,TRBV18,CASSRDGDNSPLHF,TGTGCCAGCTCAAGAGACGGGGATAATTCACCCCTCCACTTT
TRBD1,15,once,TRBJ1-1,TRBV19,CASRGGRRGWTEAFF,TGTGCCAGTAGAGGCGGTCGCAGGGGGTGGACTGAAGCTTTCTTT
-,13,-,TRBJ1-5,TRBV14,CASSLARDQPQHF,TGTGCCAGCAGCCTAGCCAGAGATCAGCCCCAGCATTTT
-,13,-,TRBJ1-1,TRBV14,CASSQVSILEAFF,TGTGCCAGCAGCCAAGTATCTATACTTGAAGCTTTCTTT
-,12,-,TRBJ2-1,TRBV2,CASREGAAEQFF,TGTGCCAGCAGAGAAGGGGCAGCTGAGCAGTTCTTC
TRBD1,14,-,TRBJ1-6,TRBV30,CAWSGGTENSPLHF,TGTGCCTGGAGTGGGGGGACAGAAAATTCACCCCTCCACTTT
TRBD2,18,-,TRBJ2-3,TRBV4-1,CASSQDRLAVRGTDTQYF,TGCGCCAGCAGCCAAGATCGGCTAGCGGTACGGGGCACAGATACGCAGTATTTT
-,11,few,TRBJ1-2,TRBV30,CALSTNYGYTF,TGTGCCTTGTCAACTAACTATGGCTACACCTTC
-,14,-,TRBJ2-2,TRBV27,CASRPSGAVGELFF,TGTGCCAGCAGACCTTCAGGAGCGGTCGGGGAGCTGTTTTTT
-,18,-,TRBJ2-1,TRBV5-4,CASSSGSGWRGAYNEQFF,TGTGCCAGCAGCTCGGGTTCAGGGTGGCGAGGCGCCTACAATGAGCAGTTCTTC
TRBD1,15,once,TRBJ2-1,TRBV9,CASSGSGQGANEQFF,TGTGCCAGCAGCGGGTCGGGACAGGGGGCCAATGAGCAGTTCTTC
TRBD2,15,-,TRBJ2-2,TRBV7-2,CASSRTSANTGELFF,TGTGCCAGCAGCAGAACTAGCGCGAACACCGGGGAGCTGTTTTTT
-,13,-,TRBJ2-5,TRBV6-4,CATGAGGGETQYF,TGTGCCACTGGCGCCGGGGGTGGGGAGACCCAGTACTTC